These T cell receptor beta chains were read from a single sample in a study of blood T cell repertoires in COVID-19. Using immunoSEQ multiplex PCR, the repertoire was profiled, and TCRdb retains in-frame clones only, with some absent. The sample gives under 35,000 clones, approximately 83% of which show up once; about 16% is in the top ten. The sample taken for sequencing was peripheral blood. These receptors were taken from a woman in her sixties or seventies with active COVID-19. The CDR3 runs from the conserved cysteine through the conserved F or W. A D gene is named only where the DNA matches it firmly. Only some rows state a clone size, as once, few, many or a class for expanded clones.

clone size | D gene | J gene | CDR3 length | V gene | CDR3 DNA | CDR3 protein
NA | TRBD1 | TRBJ1-1 | 14 | TRBV7-2 | TGTGCCAGCAGCCGGACAGGGAGAGGCACTGAAGCTTTCTTT | CASSRTGRGTEAFF
few | TRBD1 | TRBJ2-1 | 14 | TRBV5-1 | TGCGCCAGCAGCTGGGGACAGGGGTACAATGAGCAGTTCTTC | CASSWGQGYNEQFF
NA | NA | TRBJ1-1 | 15 | TRBV6-5 | TGTGCCAGCAGTTATTCCCCTAAGTGGGCGACTGAAGCTTTCTTT | CASSYSPKWATEAFF
NA | NA | TRBJ2-6 | 16 | TRBV3-1/TRBV3-2 | TGTGCCAGCAGCGACTCGAGGGTAGCCGGGGCCAACGTCCTGACTTTC | CASSDSRVAGANVLTF
NA | NA | TRBJ2-2 | 14 | TRBV27 | TGTGCCAGCAGTGGCCTGGCGGGTACCGGGGAGCTGTTTTTT | CASSGLAGTGELFF
NA | NA | TRBJ1-4 | 14 | TRBV25-1 | TGTGCCAGCAGCTGGACAGCCCCTAATGAAAAACTGTTTTTT | CASSWTAPNEKLFF
NA | NA | TRBJ2-6 | 14 | TRBV20-1 | TGCAGTGCTAGTTCTGCTACTGGGGCCAACGTCCTGACTTTC | CSASSATGANVLTF
NA | NA | TRBJ1-1 | 15 | TRBV7-3 | TGTGCCAGCAGCCCTCACGGGGGGGCGAACACTGAAGCTTTCTTT | CASSPHGGANTEAFF
once | TRBD2 | TRBJ2-2 | 16 | TRBV6-1 | TGTGCCAGCAGTGACTGGACTAGCGGGGTAATCGGGGAGCTGTTTTTT | CASSDWTSGVIGELFF
NA | NA | TRBJ2-3 | 15 | TRBV12-5 | TGTGCTAGTGGTTCCCCCACTAGACGGGGAAATACGCAGTATTTT | CASGSPTRRGNTQYF
NA | TRBD1 | TRBJ2-1 | 14 | TRBV28 | TGTGCCAGCAGTTTAGGGGACAGGATGGATGAGCAGTTCTTC | CASSLGDRMDEQFF
NA | NA | TRBJ2-7 | 13 | TRBV28 | TGTGCCAGCAGTTCAACTCTTACCTACGAGCAGTACTTC | CASSSTLTYEQYF
NA | NA | TRBJ1-1 | 13 | TRBV7-3 | TGTGCCAGCAGCTTGGGCAAGAACACTGAAGCTTTCTTT | CASSLGKNTEAFF
NA | TRBD1 | TRBJ1-5 | 15 | TRBV2 | TGTGCCAGCAGGCGTGACAGGGGAAACGATCAGCCCCAGCATTTT | CASRRDRGNDQPQHF
once | TRBD2 | TRBJ2-3 | 14 | TRBV4-1 | TGCGCCAGCAGCCACGGGACTAGCGGGATTACGCAGTATTTT | CASSHGTSGITQYF
NA | NA | TRBJ1-1 | 13 | TRBV7-2 | TGTGCCAGCAGCGAGGGTAGGGTCACTGAAGCTTTCTTT | CASSEGRVTEAFF
NA | NA | TRBJ2-7 | 13 | TRBV3-1/TRBV3-2 | TGTGCCAGCAGCCAAGGGGCAGTCTACGAGCAGTACTTC | CASSQGAVYEQYF
once | TRBD1 | TRBJ2-5 | 16 | TRBV5-1 | TGCGCCAGCAGCTTACGACAGGGTCGTGGACAAGAGACCCAGTACTTC | CASSLRQGRGQETQYF
NA | NA | TRBJ1-2 | 12 | TRBV30 | TGTGCCTGGGCCGATTTTCAGGACAAAAACCTCTTC | CAWADFQDKNLF
NA | NA | TRBJ2-7 | 14 | TRBV2 | TGTGCCAGCAGTCCGTCCGATACAGGGTCTCGGCAGTACTTC | CASSPSDTGSRQYF
NA | TRBD1 | TRBJ2-7 | 13 | TRBV6-5 | TGTGCCAGCTACAGGGGGCGGGGAGACGAGCAGTACTTC | CASYRGRGDEQYF
NA | TRBD2 | TRBJ2-7 | 13 | TRBV7-2 | TGTGCCAGCAGAAGGGACTACCTCTCCGAGCAGTACTTC | CASRRDYLSEQYF
NA | TRBD1 | TRBJ1-4 | 17 | TRBV3-1/TRBV3-2 | TGTGCCAGCAGCCCCGACAGGGGGCATACAACTAATGAAAAACTGTTTTTT | CASSPDRGHTTNEKLFF
few | NA | TRBJ1-3 | 15 | TRBV3-1/TRBV3-2 | TGTGCCAGCAGCCCTACGACAGACTCTGGAAACACCATATATTTT | CASSPTTDSGNTIYF
NA | TRBD2 | TRBJ2-1 | 13 | TRBV29-1 | TGCAGCGCAGGGACTAGTCGGTACGATGAGCAGTTCTTC | CSAGTSRYDEQFF
NA | TRBD1 | TRBJ1-1 | 16 | TRBV5-1 | TGCGCCAGCAAAAAACAGGGGGAACACTTAAACACTGAAGCTTTCTTT | CASKKQGEHLNTEAFF
NA | NA | TRBJ1-1 | 13 | TRBV6-5 | TGTGCCAGCTCCGCGGGGATCTTTACCGAAGCTTTCTTT | CASSAGIFTEAFF
NA | NA | TRBJ1-1 | 12 | TRBV5-1 | TGCGCCAGCAGCGAGGGCGACACTGAAGCTTTCTTT | CASSEGDTEAFF
NA | NA | TRBJ1-5 | 16 | TRBV4-1 | TGCGCCAGCAGCCGCAATAACGAACAGGGTCAAGAGCCCCAGCATTTT | CASSRNNEQGQEPQHF
few | TRBD1 | TRBJ2-2 | 15 | TRBV6-5 | TGTGCCAGCTTGGAAACAGGACAGGGGATCGGGGAGCTGTTTTTT | CASLETGQGIGELFF
NA | NA | TRBJ2-3 | 15 | TRBV5-1 | TGCGCCAGCAGCTTGGTGGGCTATAGCACAGATACGCAGTATTTT | CASSLVGYSTDTQYF
once | TRBD1 | TRBJ1-5 | 15 | TRBV19 | TGTGCCAGTAGTCGGACCCGGGACAGTAATCAGCCCCAGCATTTT | CASSRTRDSNQPQHF
NA | TRBD1 | TRBJ1-2 | 13 | TRBV7-3 | TGTGCCAGCAGCGTAGACAGGGCGGGTAACTACACCTTC | CASSVDRAGNYTF
NA | NA | TRBJ2-1 | 14 | TRBV7-2 | TGTGCCAGCAGCTGGACAAAGGAGGGCAATGAGCAGTTCTTC | CASSWTKEGNEQFF
NA | TRBD1 | TRBJ1-6 | 14 | TRBV7-2 | TGTGCCAGCAGCAAAGACAGGGGTTATTCACCCCTCCACTTT | CASSKDRGYSPLHF
NA | NA | TRBJ1-1 | 18 | TRBV19 | TGTGCCAGTAGTATCGAATGGACAGCCGCCCAATGGAACACTGAAGCTTTCTTT | CASSIEWTAAQWNTEAFF
once | NA | TRBJ2-5 | 13 | TRBV15 | TGTGCCACCAGCAGAGACAGTCAAGAGACCCAGTACTTC | CATSRDSQETQYF
NA | TRBD2 | TRBJ2-5 | 17 | TRBV2 | TGTGCCAGCAAGCGGGGACTAGCGGGGGGGCAAGGAGAGACCCAGTACTTC | CASKRGLAGGQGETQYF
few | NA | TRBJ1-5 | 15 | TRBV7-9 | TGTGCCAGCGCGAAAGACGGTTATAGCAATCAGCCCCAGCATTTT | CASAKDGYSNQPQHF
NA | NA | TRBJ2-1 | 15 | TRBV19 | TGTGCCAGTACCGCGGGGTGGGGATTAGGCAATGAGCAGTTCTTC | CASTAGWGLGNEQFF
NA | NA | TRBJ2-7 | 15 | TRBV7-3 | TGTGCCAGCAGCTTAAAGCCCCGGGCTAGCTCCGAGCAGTACTTC | CASSLKPRASSEQYF
NA | TRBD2 | TRBJ2-7 | 16 | TRBV19 | TGTGCCAGTAGTACCCCAGGACTAGCGGGAAAGTACGAGCAGTACTTC | CASSTPGLAGKYEQYF
NA | TRBD2 | TRBJ2-7 | 15 | TRBV7-2 | TGTGCCAGCAGCTCCCTTAGCGGGGGGGATTACGAGCAGTACTTC | CASSSLSGGDYEQYF
NA | NA | TRBJ2-7 | 14 | TRBV11-1 | TGTGCCAGCAGCTTAGTAGGCGGGACCTACGAGCAGTACTTC | CASSLVGGTYEQYF
NA | TRBD1 | TRBJ2-7 | 15 | TRBV6-5 | TGTGCCAGCAGTTATTCCGGACAGGGCTCTGCCGAGCAGTACTTC | CASSYSGQGSAEQYF
NA | NA | TRBJ2-5 | 14 | TRBV6-5 | TGTGCCAGCGGGCGGACTCCCGCTGGAGAGACCCAGTACTTC | CASGRTPAGETQYF